This TCR beta chain was documented in a study of T cells after yellow fever vaccination. As for the study in general: Based on CD3, CD45RA, CCR7 and CD95, EM, EMRA, CM and Tscm memory subsets were sorted.

Using its own MiXCR run on the 5' RACE reads, TCRdb lists one record per CDR3 protein. Of approximately 24,000 distinct CDR3 sequences in the sample, about 5.5% were seen once. Germline V gene lookup returns CDR1 SGHDT and CDR2 YYEEEE. Germline trimming cut 3 bases from V and 4 bases from J; bases unmatched to any gene: 6. CDR3 length: 15 amino acids. This clonotype was detected ten times or more. The chain employs TRBV5-6 and TRBJ2-3; the match to TRBD2 covers 9 bases. This receptor was identified in a man aged 25-40 years who received the YFV17D yellow fever vaccine. The material was PBMCs, either bulk or a sorted T-cell subset (CD4+, CD8+, memory, or dextramer-sorted; not recorded which), obtained 15 days after the yellow fever booster vaccination. The CDR3 protein is CASSSFSGSPDTQYF. DNA of the CDR3: TGTGCCAGCAGCTCTTTTAGCGGGAGTCCAGATACGCAGTATTTT. Filled out from reference TRBV5-6 and TRBJ2-3, the complete variable domain reads DAGVTQSPTHLIKTRGQQVTLRCSPKSGHDTVSWYQQALGQGPQFIFQYYEEEERQRGNFPDRFSGHQFPNYSSELNVNALLLGDSALYLCASSSFSGSPDTQYFGPGTRLTVL.